The 22 T cell receptor beta chains below come from one sample, sequenced in a study of blood T cells in healthy people across ages (dated by TCRdb to about 2015). Library preparation used 5' RACE. TCRdb names Illumina HiSeq 2500 as the instrument used. A second PCR of roughly 6 to 11 cycles was run with a J-beta primer mix and a sample-barcoded 5' primer. The raw public reads went through TCRdb reprocessing: fastp at Q25, MiXCR clone calling, in-frame beta chains kept. Rows with one shared CDR3 protein collapse into an entry with the most common genes and DNA. The sample data list about 1.8 million distinct CDR3 sequences, and roughly 52% of these were observed just once. The ten largest make up approximately 2.1% of the sample. The sequencing input was blood. The receptors here all came from a woman in her thirties or forties in good health.

Worth noting for this clonotype: A clone one base away is much larger, so this may be a read error. J is TRBJ2-5 and V is TRBV7-2; tentative D call: TRBD2 (6 bases). Germline CDR1 and CDR2: SGHTA and FQGNSA. The CDR3 sequence is 13 residues long. This CDR3 is CASSYGGWETRYF. The CDR3 nucleotides are TGTGCCAGCAGCTACGGAGGGTGGGAGACCCGGTACTTC.

This chain joins TRBV20-1 and TRBJ2-1, with D unresolved. This CDR3 comprises 13 residues. CDR1 DFQATT and CDR2 SNEGSKA come from the germline V gene (reference sequence). The V end lost 6 bases, the J end lost 4 bases, and 13 bases lay between the germline ends. The chain's CDR3 is CSARKALYNEQFF. The CDR3 DNA reads TGCAGTGCAAGAAAGGCTCTGTACAATGAGCAGTTCTTC.

This rearrangement joins TRBV27 to TRBJ1-4; D unresolved. The V gene's germline CDR1 is MNHEY and CDR2 SMNVEV (reference sequence). V was pared by 4 bases and J by 6 bases, with 6 bases between. This CDR3 region has 12 residues. DNA for the CDR3: TGTGCCAGCAGTTCTACGGATGAAAAACTGTTTTTT. It specifies CASSSTDEKLFF.

In its sample, this clonotype was seen a few times. This rearrangement joins TRBV3-1 to TRBJ2-6, with D perhaps TRBD1 (6 bases). The germline V gene has CDR1 LGHDT and CDR2 YNNKEL (reference sequence). The CDR3 runs 17 residues. Trimming shortened V by 3 bases and J by 1 base, and 13 bases separated the two germline ends. CDR3 protein: CASSHWIGGSGANVLTF. CDR3 nucleotide sequence: TGTGCCAGCAGCCATTGGATAGGGGGATCTGGGGCCAACGTCCTGACTTTC.

The chain is built from TRBV4-2 and TRBJ2-2, with TRBD1 matching 7 bases. This CDR3 contains 17 residues. V lost 4 bases and J lost 2; bases outside the gene matches: 10. Per the germline V gene, CDR1 is LGHNA and CDR2 is YNFKEQ. The CDR3 here is CASSPQRQGDNTGELFF. CDR3 DNA sequence: TGTGCCAGCAGCCCGCAAAGACAGGGAGACAACACCGGGGAGCTGTTTTTT.

This rearrangement joins TRBV28 to TRBJ2-7, with D hard to call. The J call may not be correct, given that the DNA end is closer to TRBJ2-5. CDR1 and CDR2 from the germline V gene are MDHEN and SYDVKM. This CDR3 contains 14 residues. The CDR3 coding sequence is TGTGCCAGCAGTTCTTGGGCAGGCAAGAAGACCCAGTACTTC. Its translation is CASSSWAGKKTQYF.

The V and J genes are TRBV12-3 or TRBV12-4 and TRBJ2-1; D not certain. V lost 7 bases to trimming and J lost 9 bases, with 13 bases between them. The CDR3 extends over 12 amino acids. CDR3 coding DNA: TGTGCCAGCACACTCGAAGTAGGTGAGCAGTTCTTC. Its protein product is CASTLEVGEQFF.

The chain uses TRBV2 and TRBJ2-7; 9 nucleotides line up with TRBD1. The CDR3 sequence is 15 residues long. The V segment lost 4 bases and the J segment 1 base; nucleotides outside the gene matches: 5. Looked up from germline, CDR1 is SNHLY and CDR2 is FYNNEI. CDR3 bases: TGTGCCAGCAGTGCGGCCGGGACAGGGTCCTACGAGCAGTACTTC. Its translation is CASSAAGTGSYEQYF.

The chain combines TRBV20-1 with TRBJ1-2, with 8 bases matching TRBD1. Per germline, CDR1 DFQATT and CDR2 SNEGSKA (reference sequence). V shed 1 base, J shed 8 bases, and the junction held 6 bases outside the gene matches. The CDR3 is made up of 13 amino acids. The CDR3 DNA reads TGCAGTGCTAGAGGGGGACAGGCAGACGGCTACACCTTC. Translation: CSARGGQADGYTF.

This clonotype was found a few times. The V gene is TRBV5-1, the J gene TRBJ2-3, with 7 bases aligning to TRBD2. V was clipped by 4 bases and J by 2 bases; unmatched bases: 10. CDR3 length: 16 residues. Germline lookup yields CDR1 SGHRS and CDR2 YFSETQ. The CDR3 protein is CASSTSTGGNTDTQYF. CDR3 in DNA: TGCGCCAGCAGCACTTCGACGGGAGGAAACACAGATACGCAGTATTTT.

In its sample, this clonotype was seen a few times. CDR3 residues: CASSGWGTGRTYEQFF. Here the CDR3 DNA reads TGTGCCAGCAGCGGATGGGGGACAGGGAGAACCTATGAGCAGTTCTTC. This chain uses TRBV9 with TRBJ2-1, with TRBD1 matching 9 bases. Germline V gene sequence: CDR1 SGDLS, CDR2 YYNGEE. This CDR3 spans 16 amino acids. V was pared by 3 bases and J by 8 bases, with 12 bases of the junction left unmatched.

The chain joins TRBV28 to TRBJ2-3, with 12 bases identical to TRBD2. This CDR3 region has 12 residues. Trimming took 6 bases from V and 12 from J; bases not matched to a gene: 4. Germline V gives CDR1 MDHEN, CDR2 SYDVKM. The CDR3 loop is CASSLLAGGQYF. The CDR3 coding sequence is TGTGCCAGCAGCCTACTAGCGGGGGGACAGTATTTT.

The chain couples TRBV28 to TRBJ1-2, with 7 nucleotides matching TRBD1. The CDR3 covers 16 residues. Germline V lookup: CDR1 MDHEN, CDR2 SYDVKM. The V gene end was trimmed by 5 bases and the J gene end by 4 bases; junction bases not matched to a gene: 13. The CDR3 bases are TGTGCCAGCAGTCTGAGGGCAGGGGGGGAAGTCTATGGCTACACCTTC. Its protein product is CASSLRAGGEVYGYTF.

This sequence joins TRBV7-2 and TRBJ2-3; TRBD2 is a possible D gene (6 bases). From germline, CDR1 is SGHTA and CDR2 FQGNSA. The CDR3 loop spans 15 amino acids. V lost 7 bases and J 0 bases, leaving 14 bases between the germline ends. The CDR3 coding sequence is TGTGCCAGCACCACTTCAGGACTAAGCACAGATACGCAGTATTTT. Residues: CASTTSGLSTDTQYF.

The chain is built from TRBV19 and TRBJ2-1; 7 bases line up with TRBD1. The V gene end was trimmed by 6 bases and the J gene end by 7 bases; junction bases not matched to a gene: 9. The CDR3 spans 14 residues. CDR1 and CDR2 from the germline V gene are LNHDA and SQIVND (reference sequence). The DNA of the CDR3 is TGTGCCAGTAGCATGACAGGGCTGGGGAATGAGCAGTTCTTC. Protein product: CASSMTGLGNEQFF.

The chain links TRBV20-1 to TRBJ2-7; D possibly uses TRBD1 or TRBD2 (5 bases each). Between the trimmed V and J ends, which lost 4 bases and 0 bases, there was a span of 10 bases. There are 13 residues in the CDR3. Germline V gene sequence: CDR1 DFQATT, CDR2 SNEGSKA (reference sequence). The CDR3 DNA sequence: TGCAGTGCTACCTCCGGGGCCTCCTACGAGCAGTACTTC. Its translation: CSATSGASYEQYF.

The chain has TRBV7-2 and TRBJ1-2, with D perhaps TRBD1 (6 bases). CDR1 and CDR2 from the germline V gene are SGHTA and FQGNSA. Trimming took off 2 bases at V and 4 bases at J, with 26 bases between the two ends. The CDR3 loop spans 19 amino acids. The CDR3 DNA reads as TGTGCCAGCAGCTTAAGGGTCCCGGGGGCGCTTTCATTGAGCTATGGCTACACCTTC. As protein: CASSLRVPGALSLSYGYTF. The full variable domain, rest sourced from reference TRBV7-2 and TRBJ1-2, is GAGVSQSPSNKVTEKGKDVELRCDPISGHTALYWYRQSLGQGLEFLIYFQGNSAPDKSGLPSDRFSAERTGGSVSTLTIQRTQQEDSAVYLCASSLRVPGALSLSYGYTFGSGTRLTVV.

This CDR3 is CSKGLATDTQYF. DNA for the CDR3: TGCAGTAAAGGACTAGCCACAGATACGCAGTATTTT. This chain joins TRBV20-1 and TRBJ2-3; 8 bases align to TRBD2. Germline CDR1 DFQATT, CDR2 SNEGSKA (reference sequence). The junction had 3 bases not matched to a gene; V was cut back by 8 bases and J by 2 bases. The CDR3 extends over 12 amino acids.

The rearrangement uses TRBV18 and TRBJ1-6, with D unresolved. Trimming took off 2 bases at V and 4 bases at J, with 18 bases between the two ends. The CDR3 sequence is 18 residues long. Germline-derived CDR1 and CDR2 are KGHSH and LQKENI. The CDR3 DNA reads TGTGCCAGCTCACCAGGATTTATGGAGGGAACATATAATTCACCCCTCCACTTT. As protein: CASSPGFMEGTYNSPLHF. Full variable domain (missing parts from reference TRBV18 and TRBJ1-6): NAGVMQNPRHLVRRRGQEARLRCSPMKGHSHVYWYRQLPEEGLKFMVYLQKENIIDESGMPKERFSAEFPKEGPSILRIQQVVRGDSAAYFCASSPGFMEGTYNSPLHFGNGTRLTVT.

This clonotype was seen at least ten times. The chain is built from TRBV28 and TRBJ2-6; D not resolved. The CDR3 has 16 residues. The germline V gene has CDR1 MDHEN and CDR2 SYDVKM. With 5 bases removed from V and 1 base from J, the gap between germline ends came to 12 bases. DNA for the CDR3: TGTGCCAGCAGTACCCGGATCCTTTCTGGGGCCAACGTCCTGACTTTC. Amino acid sequence: CASSTRILSGANVLTF.

This chain connects TRBV6-2 or TRBV6-3 to TRBJ1-2; D might be TRBD1 (5 bases). The length of the CDR3 is 13 residues. The germline V and J ends were trimmed by 6 bases and 5 bases, with 13 bases remaining between them. Germline V gene lookup returns CDR1 MNHEY and CDR2 SVGEGT. The CDR3 loop is CASRDTGPYGYTF. The CDR3 region has the DNA TGTGCCAGCAGAGATACAGGACCGTATGGCTACACCTTC.

V gene TRBV7-9 combines with J gene TRBJ1-2; 8 positions match TRBD1. The CDR3 totals 11 residues. Trimming at V came to 8 bases and at J to 8 bases, leaving 4 bases not matched to a gene. Per the germline V gene, CDR1 is SEHNR and CDR2 is FQNEAQ (reference sequence). CDR3 loop: CASGQGWGYTF. CDR3 sequence (DNA): TGTGCCAGCGGACAGGGATGGGGCTACACCTTC.